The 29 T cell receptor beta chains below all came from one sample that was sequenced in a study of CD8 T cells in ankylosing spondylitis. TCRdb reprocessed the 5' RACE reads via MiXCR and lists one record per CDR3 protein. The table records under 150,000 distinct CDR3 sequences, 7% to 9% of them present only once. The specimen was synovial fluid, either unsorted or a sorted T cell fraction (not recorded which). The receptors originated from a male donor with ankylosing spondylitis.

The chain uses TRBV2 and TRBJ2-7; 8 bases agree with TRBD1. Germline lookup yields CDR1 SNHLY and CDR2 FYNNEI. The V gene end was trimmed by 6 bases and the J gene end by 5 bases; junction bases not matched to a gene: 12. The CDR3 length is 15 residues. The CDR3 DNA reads TGTGCCAGCAGCCTCCCCTCCGACAGGGGCAACGAGCAGTACTTC. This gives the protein CASSLPSDRGNEQYF.

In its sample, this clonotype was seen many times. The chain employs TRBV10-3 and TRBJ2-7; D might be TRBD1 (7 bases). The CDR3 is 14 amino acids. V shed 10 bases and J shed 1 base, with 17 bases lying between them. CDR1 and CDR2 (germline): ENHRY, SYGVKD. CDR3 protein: CATLAGGNSYEQYF. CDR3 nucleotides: TGTGCCACCCTGGCAGGGGGGAATTCCTACGAGCAGTACTTC.

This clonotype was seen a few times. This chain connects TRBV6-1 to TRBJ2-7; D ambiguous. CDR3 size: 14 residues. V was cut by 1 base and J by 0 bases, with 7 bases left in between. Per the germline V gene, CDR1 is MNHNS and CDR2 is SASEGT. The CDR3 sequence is CASSEEPVSYEQYF. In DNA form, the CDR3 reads TGTGCCAGCAGTGAAGAACCAGTCTCCTACGAGCAGTACTTC.

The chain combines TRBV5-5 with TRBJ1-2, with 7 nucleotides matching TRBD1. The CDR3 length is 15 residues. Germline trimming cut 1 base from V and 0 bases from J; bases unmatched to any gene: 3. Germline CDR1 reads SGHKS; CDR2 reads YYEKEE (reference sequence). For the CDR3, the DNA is TGTGCCAGCAGCTTGACAGGGGTATCTAACTATGGCTACACCTTC. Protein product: CASSLTGVSNYGYTF.

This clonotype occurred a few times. The CDR3, as DNA: TGTGCCAGCAGCGTATCTACAGTCCTCACTGAAGCTTTCTTT. Its protein product is CASSVSTVLTEAFF. The chain joins TRBV9 to TRBJ1-1; D gene unclear. CDR3 size: 14 residues. Trimming removed 1 base from V and 4 bases from J, with 11 bases in between. Per germline, CDR1 SGDLS and CDR2 YYNGEE. The whole variable domain, filled in from reference TRBV9 and TRBJ1-1, reads DSGVTQTPKHLITATGQRVTLRCSPRSGDLSVYWYQQSLDQGLQFLIQYYNGEERAKGNILERFSAQQFPDLHSELNLSSLELGDSALYFCASSVSTVLTEAFFGQGTRLTVV.

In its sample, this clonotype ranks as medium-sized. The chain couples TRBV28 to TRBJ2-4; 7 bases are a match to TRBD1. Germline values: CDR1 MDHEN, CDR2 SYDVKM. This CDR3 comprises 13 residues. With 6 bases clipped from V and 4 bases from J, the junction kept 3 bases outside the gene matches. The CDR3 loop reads CASRKGQKNIQYF. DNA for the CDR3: TGTGCCAGCAGAAAGGGACAGAAAAACATTCAGTACTTC.

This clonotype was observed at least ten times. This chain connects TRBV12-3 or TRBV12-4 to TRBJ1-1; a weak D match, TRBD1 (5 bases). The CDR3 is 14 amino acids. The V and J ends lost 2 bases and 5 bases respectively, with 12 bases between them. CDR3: CASSLPGGRTEAFF. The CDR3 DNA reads TGTGCCAGCAGTTTACCCGGGGGAAGGACTGAAGCTTTCTTT.

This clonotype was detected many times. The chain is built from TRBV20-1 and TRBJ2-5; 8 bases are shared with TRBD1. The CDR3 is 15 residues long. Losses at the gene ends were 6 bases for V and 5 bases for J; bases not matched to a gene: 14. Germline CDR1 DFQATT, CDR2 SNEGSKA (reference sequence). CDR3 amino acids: CSACRGTGDWETQYF. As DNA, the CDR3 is TGCAGTGCATGTCGAGGGACAGGTGATTGGGAGACCCAGTACTTC.

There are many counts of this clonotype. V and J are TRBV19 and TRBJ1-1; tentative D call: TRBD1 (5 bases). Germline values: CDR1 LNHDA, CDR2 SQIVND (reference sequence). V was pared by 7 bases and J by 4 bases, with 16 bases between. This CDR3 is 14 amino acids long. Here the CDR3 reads CASMGGGRGTEAFF. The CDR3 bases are TGTGCCAGTATGGGGGGAGGGAGAGGCACTGAAGCTTTCTTT.

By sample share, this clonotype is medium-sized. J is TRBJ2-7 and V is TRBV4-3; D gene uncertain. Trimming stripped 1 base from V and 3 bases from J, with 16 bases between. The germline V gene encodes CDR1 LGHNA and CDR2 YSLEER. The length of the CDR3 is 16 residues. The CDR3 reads CASSQAGHSSNYEQYF. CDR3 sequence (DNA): TGCGCCAGCAGCCAAGCTGGCCACTCGTCCAACTACGAGCAGTACTTC.

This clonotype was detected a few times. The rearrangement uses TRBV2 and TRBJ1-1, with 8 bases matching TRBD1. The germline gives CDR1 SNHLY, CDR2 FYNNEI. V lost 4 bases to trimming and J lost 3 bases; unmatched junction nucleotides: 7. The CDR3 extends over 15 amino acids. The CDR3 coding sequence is TGTGCCAGCAGTGCTGAGCAGGGGGCGGACACTGAAGCTTTCTTT. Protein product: CASSAEQGADTEAFF.

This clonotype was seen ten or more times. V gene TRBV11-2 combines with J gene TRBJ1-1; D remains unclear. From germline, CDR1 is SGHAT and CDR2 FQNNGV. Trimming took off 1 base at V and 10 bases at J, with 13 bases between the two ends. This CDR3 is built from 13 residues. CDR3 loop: CASSLAREVAAFF. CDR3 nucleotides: TGTGCCAGCAGCTTAGCCCGGGAAGTGGCAGCTTTCTTT.

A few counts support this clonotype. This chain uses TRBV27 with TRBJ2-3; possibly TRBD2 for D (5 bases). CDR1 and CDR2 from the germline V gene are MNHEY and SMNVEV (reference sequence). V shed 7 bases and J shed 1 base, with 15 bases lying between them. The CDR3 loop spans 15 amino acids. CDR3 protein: CASMRRLWGTDTQYF. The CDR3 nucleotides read TGTGCCAGCATGAGGAGACTATGGGGCACAGATACGCAGTATTTT.

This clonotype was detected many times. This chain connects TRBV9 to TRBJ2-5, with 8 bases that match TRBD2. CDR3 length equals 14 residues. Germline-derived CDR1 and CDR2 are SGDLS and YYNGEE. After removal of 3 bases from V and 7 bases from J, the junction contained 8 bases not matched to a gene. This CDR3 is CASSATSGWGTQYF. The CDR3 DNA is TGTGCCAGCAGCGCAACTAGCGGCTGGGGGACCCAGTACTTC.

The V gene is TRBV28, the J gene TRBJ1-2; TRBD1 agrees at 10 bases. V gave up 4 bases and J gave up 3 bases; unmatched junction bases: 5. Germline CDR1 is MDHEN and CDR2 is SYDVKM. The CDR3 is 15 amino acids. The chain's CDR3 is CASSSPGTGDYGYTF. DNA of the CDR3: TGTGCCAGCAGTTCGCCTGGGACAGGGGACTATGGCTACACCTTC.

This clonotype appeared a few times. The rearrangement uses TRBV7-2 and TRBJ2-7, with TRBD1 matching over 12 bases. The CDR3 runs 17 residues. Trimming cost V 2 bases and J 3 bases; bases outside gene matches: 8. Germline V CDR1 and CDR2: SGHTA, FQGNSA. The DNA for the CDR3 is TGTGCCAGCAGCTTAACCACCGGGACAGGGGGCTTCTACGAGCAGTACTTC. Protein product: CASSLTTGTGGFYEQYF.

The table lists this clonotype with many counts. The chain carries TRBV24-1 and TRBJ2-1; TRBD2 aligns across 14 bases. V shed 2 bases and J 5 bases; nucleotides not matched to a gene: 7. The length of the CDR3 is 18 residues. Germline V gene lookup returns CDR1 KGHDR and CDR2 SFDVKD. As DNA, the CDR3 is TGTGCCACCAGTGATTCCGGACTAGCGGGAGGATGGGACAATGAGCAGTTCTTC. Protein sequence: CATSDSGLAGGWDNEQFF.

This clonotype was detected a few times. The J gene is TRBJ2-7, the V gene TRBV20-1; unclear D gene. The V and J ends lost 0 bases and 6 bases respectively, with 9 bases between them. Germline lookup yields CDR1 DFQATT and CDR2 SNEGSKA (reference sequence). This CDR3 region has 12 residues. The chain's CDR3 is CSARDSGFEQYF. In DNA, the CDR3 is TGCAGTGCTAGAGATTCCGGGTTCGAGCAGTACTTC.

CDR3 in DNA: TGTGCCAGCGCCCGTGGGACCGATACGCAGTATTTT. Its protein product is CASARGTDTQYF. The chain recombines TRBV11-3 with TRBJ2-3; the D call may be TRBD1 or TRBD2 (5 bases each). This CDR3 is built from 12 residues. Germline V lookup: CDR1 SGHNT, CDR2 YENEEA. V lost 8 bases and J lost 6, with 12 bases in between.

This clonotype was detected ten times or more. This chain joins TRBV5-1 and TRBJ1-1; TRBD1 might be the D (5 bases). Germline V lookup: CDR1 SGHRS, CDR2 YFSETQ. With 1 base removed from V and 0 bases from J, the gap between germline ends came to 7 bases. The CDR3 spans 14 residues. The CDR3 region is CASSLTGLNTEAFF. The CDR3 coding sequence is TGCGCCAGCAGCTTGACAGGACTGAACACTGAAGCTTTCTTT.

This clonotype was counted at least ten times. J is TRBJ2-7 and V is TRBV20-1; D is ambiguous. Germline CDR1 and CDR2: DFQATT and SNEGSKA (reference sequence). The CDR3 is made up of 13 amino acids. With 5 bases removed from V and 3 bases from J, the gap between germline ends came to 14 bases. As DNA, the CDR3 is TGCAGTGCTCGTCCGGTAGCTGGCTACGAGCAGTACTTC. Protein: CSARPVAGYEQYF.

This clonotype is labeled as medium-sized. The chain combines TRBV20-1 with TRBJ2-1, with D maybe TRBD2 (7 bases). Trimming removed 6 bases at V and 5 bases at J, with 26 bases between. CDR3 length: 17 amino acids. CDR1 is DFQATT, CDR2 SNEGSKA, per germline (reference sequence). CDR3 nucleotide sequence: TGCAGTGCCAGGGGCGGGGGCCTTACCCTTGCAAACAATGAGCAGTTCTTC. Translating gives CSARGGGLTLANNEQFF.

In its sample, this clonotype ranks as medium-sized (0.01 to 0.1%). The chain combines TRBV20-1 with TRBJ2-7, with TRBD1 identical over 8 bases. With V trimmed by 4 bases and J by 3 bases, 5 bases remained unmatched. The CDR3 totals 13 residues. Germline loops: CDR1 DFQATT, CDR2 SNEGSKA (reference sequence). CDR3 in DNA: TGCAGTGCTAAAGGACAGGGTCTCTACGAGCAGTACTTC. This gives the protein CSAKGQGLYEQYF.

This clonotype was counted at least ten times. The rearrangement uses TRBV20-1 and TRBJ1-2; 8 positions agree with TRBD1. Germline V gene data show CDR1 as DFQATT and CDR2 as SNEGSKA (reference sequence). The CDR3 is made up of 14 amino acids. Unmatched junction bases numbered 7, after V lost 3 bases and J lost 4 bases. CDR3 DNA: TGCAGTGCTAGTTGGCACAGGGGGTTCTATGGCTACACCTTC. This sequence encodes CSASWHRGFYGYTF.

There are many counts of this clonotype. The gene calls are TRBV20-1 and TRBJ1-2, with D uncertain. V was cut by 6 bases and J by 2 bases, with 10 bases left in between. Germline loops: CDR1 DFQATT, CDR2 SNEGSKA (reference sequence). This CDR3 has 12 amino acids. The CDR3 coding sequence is TGCAGTGCCACATACCGCAACTATGGCTACACCTTC. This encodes CSATYRNYGYTF.

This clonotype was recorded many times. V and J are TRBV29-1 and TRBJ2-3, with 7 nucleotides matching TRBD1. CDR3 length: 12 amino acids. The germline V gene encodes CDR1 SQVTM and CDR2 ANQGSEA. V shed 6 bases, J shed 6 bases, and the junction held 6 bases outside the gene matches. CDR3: CSVRQGTDTQYF. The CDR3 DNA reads TGCAGCGTAAGACAGGGAACGGATACGCAGTATTTT.

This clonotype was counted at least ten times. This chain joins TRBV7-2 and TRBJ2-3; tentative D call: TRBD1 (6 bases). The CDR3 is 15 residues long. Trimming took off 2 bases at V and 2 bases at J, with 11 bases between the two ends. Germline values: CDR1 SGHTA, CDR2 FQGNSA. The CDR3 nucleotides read TGTGCCAGCAGCTTATTCGGACAGAACACAGATACGCAGTATTTT. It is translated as CASSLFGQNTDTQYF.

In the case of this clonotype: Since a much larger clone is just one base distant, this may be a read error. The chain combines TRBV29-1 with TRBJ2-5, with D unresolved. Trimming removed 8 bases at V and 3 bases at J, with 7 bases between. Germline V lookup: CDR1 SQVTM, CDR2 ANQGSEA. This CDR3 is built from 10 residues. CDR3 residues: CSSREETQYF. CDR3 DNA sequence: TGCAGCTCAAGGGAAGAGACCCAGTACTTC.

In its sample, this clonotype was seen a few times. The CDR3 sequence: CSALGGRGYNEQFF. The CDR3 bases are TGCAGCGCCCTTGGTGGCAGGGGATACAATGAGCAGTTCTTC. The V and J genes are TRBV29-1 and TRBJ2-1; TRBD1 is a possible D gene (6 bases). Trimming took off 7 bases at V and 4 bases at J, with 17 bases between the two ends. Germline V gives CDR1 SQVTM, CDR2 ANQGSEA. There are 14 residues in the CDR3.